This TCR beta chain is drawn from a study of CD8 T cells in Susac syndrome. Reverse transcription used about 0.45 to 1 ug RNA and random hexamers. Each CDR3 protein is one row after TCRdb ran MiXCR on the immunoSEQ multiplex PCR reads. The table records approximately 150,000 distinct CDR3 sequences, approximately 94% of them present only once. Germline values: CDR1 MNHNS, CDR2 SASEGT. The CDR3 is 13 amino acids. Trimming cost V 2 bases and J 3 bases, with 7 bases left between them. In blood CD8+ and CD4+ T cells, TCR beta underwent sequencing. The sample comprised CD4+ T cells from PBMCs. The rearrangement links TRBV6-1 to TRBJ1-2; no clear D. The receptor was derived from a human donor with multiple sclerosis. CDR3 in amino acids: CASSEFTYYGYTF. In DNA form, the CDR3 reads TGTGCCAGCAGTGAATTTACATACTATGGCTACACCTTC.